The sequence of this T cell receptor (beta chain) was determined in a study of tumor-infiltrating lymphocytes in localized non-small cell lung cancer. The data were produced by immunoSEQ multiplex PCR, yet TCRdb's version contains in-frame clones alone and is incomplete. Here the sample spans around 15,000 clones, 65% to 85% being singletons. Overall study results and limits: Each assay used a separate piece of the same tissue. No T-cell fraction difference was seen between IM1 and IM2 tumors.

This CDR3 is built from 16 residues. J was trimmed by 0 bases and V by 4 bases; bases with no gene match: 3. Germline V CDR1 and CDR2: SGHRS, YFSETQ. Regarding this clone: The antigen remains unidentified.

V usage is TRBV5-1 and J usage is TRBJ2-1; the match to TRBD2 covers 11 bases. The sequence came from a human donor with non-small cell lung cancer. Sequenced input: uninvolved lung tissue not adjacent to the tumor. CDR3 bases: TGCGCCAGCAGCATGACTAGCGGGGTCTCCTACAATGAGCAGTTCTTC. It translates to CASSMTSGVSYNEQFF.